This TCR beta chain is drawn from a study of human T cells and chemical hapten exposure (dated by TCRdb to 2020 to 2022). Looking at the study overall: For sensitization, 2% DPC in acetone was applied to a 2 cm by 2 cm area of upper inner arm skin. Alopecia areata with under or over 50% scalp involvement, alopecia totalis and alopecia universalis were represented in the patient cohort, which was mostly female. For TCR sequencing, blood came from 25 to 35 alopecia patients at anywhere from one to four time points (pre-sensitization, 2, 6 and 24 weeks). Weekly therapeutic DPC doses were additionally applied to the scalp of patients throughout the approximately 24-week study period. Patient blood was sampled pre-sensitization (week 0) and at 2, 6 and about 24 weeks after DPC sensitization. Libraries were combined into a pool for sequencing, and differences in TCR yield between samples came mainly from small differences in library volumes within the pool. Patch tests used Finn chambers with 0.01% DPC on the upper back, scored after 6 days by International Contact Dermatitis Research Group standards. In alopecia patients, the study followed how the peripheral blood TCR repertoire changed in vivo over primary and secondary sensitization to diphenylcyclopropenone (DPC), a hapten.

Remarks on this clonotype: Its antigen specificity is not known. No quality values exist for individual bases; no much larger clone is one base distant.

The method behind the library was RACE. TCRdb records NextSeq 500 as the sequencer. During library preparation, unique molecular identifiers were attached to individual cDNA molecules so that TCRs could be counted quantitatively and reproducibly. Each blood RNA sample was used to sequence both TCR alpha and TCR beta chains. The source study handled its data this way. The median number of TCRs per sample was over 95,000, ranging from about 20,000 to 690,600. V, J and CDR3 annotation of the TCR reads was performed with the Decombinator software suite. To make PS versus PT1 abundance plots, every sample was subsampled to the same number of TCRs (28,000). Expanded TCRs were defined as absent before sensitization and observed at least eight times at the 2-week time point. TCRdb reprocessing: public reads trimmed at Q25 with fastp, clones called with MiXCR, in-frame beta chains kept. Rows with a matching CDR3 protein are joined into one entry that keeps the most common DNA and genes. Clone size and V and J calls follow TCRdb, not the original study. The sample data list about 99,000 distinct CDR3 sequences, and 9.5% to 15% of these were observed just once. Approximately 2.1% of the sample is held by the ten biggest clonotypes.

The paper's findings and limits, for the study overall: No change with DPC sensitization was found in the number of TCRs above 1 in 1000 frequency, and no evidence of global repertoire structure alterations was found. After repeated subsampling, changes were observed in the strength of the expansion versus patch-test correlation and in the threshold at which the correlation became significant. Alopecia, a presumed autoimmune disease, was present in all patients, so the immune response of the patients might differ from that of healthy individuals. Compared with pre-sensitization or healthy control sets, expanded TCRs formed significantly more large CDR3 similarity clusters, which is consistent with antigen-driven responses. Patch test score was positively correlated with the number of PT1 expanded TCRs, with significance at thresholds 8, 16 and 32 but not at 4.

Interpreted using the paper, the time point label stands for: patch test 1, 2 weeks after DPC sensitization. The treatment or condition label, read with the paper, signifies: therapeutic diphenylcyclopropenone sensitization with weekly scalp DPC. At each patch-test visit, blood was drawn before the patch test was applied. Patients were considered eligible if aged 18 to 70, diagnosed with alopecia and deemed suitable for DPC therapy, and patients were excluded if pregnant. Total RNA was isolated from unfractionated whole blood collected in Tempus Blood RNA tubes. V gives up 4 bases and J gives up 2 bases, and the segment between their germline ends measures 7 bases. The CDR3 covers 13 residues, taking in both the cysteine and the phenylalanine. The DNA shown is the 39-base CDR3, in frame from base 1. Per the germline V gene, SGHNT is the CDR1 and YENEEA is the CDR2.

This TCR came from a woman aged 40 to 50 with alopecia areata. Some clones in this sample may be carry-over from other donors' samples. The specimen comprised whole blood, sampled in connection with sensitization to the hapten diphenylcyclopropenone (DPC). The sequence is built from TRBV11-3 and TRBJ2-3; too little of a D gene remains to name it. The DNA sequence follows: TGTGCCAGCAGCTACTCATTCACAGATACGCAGTATTTT. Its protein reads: CASSYSFTDTQYF.